This is a list of T cell receptor beta chains from one sample in a study of shared clonotypes between healthy human individuals. Profiled with immunoSEQ multiplex PCR; TCRdb holds only in-frame clones, not every one. The table records 450,000 or so clones, roughly three quarters of them present only once. The source material was PBMCs. The receptors were gathered from a woman aged 35 to 49 in good health. Some clones in this sample may be carry-over from other donors' samples. Each CDR3 is given with its conserved first and last residue. The D gene is left open where the match is weak. The size entry is marked missing in some rows and otherwise reads once, few, many or a size class.

>.|.|TRBJ1-5|TRBV19
CASSFLAGNQPQHF
TGTGCCAGTAGTTTCCTCGCGGGCAATCAGCCCCAGCATTTT
>.|TRBD1|TRBJ1-5|TRBV19
CASSGTGGVQPQHF
TGTGCCAGTAGTGGGACAGGGGGTGTTCAGCCCCAGCATTTT
>.|TRBD2|TRBJ2-5|TRBV7-7
CASSSSGIRLAGQETQYF
TGTGCCAGCAGCAGCTCGGGTATCCGACTAGCGGGGCAAGAGACCCAGTACTTC
>.|TRBD2|TRBJ2-7|TRBV5-4
CASSFRLAGVSSYEQYF
TGTGCCAGCAGCTTCAGACTAGCGGGAGTAAGCTCCTACGAGCAGTACTTC
>few|.|TRBJ1-5|TRBV5-4
CASSQDEGGHQPQHF
TGTGCCAGCAGCCAAGATGAGGGGGGCCATCAGCCCCAGCATTTT
>.|.|TRBJ2-1|TRBV4-1
CASSHSGPYNEQFF
TGCGCCAGCAGCCATAGCGGCCCCTACAATGAGCAGTTCTTC
>.|.|TRBJ2-5|TRBV4-2
CASSQGVVAEQETQYF
TGTGCCAGCAGCCAAGGTGTGGTAGCGGAGCAAGAGACCCAGTACTTC
>.|.|TRBJ2-3|TRBV5-1
CASSNRAADTQYF
TGCGCCAGCAGCAACAGGGCGGCAGATACGCAGTATTTT
>.|TRBD1|TRBJ1-4|TRBV5-1
CASSPGTEEKLFF
TGCGCCAGCAGCCCAGGGACAGAGGAAAAACTGTTTTTT
>.|.|TRBJ1-2|TRBV28
CASSPPADGYTF
TGTGCCAGCAGCCCCCCCGCGGATGGCTACACCTTC
>.|TRBD1|TRBJ1-6|TRBV5-1
CASSLGQGGSPLHF
TGCGCCAGCAGCTTGGGACAGGGCGGTTCACCCCTCCACTTT
>.|.|TRBJ2-3|TRBV11-3
CASSFHTDTQYF
TGTGCCAGCAGCTTCCACACAGATACGCAGTATTTT
>once|.|TRBJ2-7|TRBV10-3
CAISASGLPYEQYF
TGTGCCATCAGTGCTTCGGGGTTACCCTACGAGCAGTACTTC
>.|TRBD2|TRBJ2-5|TRBV28
CASNYPGLAGGGETQYF
TGTGCCAGCAATTACCCGGGACTAGCGGGAGGGGGCGAGACCCAGTACTTC
>.|TRBD1|TRBJ1-1|TRBV4-3
CASSPGTGAMNTEAFF
TGCGCCAGCAGCCCCGGGACAGGTGCTATGAACACTGAAGCTTTCTTT
>many|.|TRBJ1-1|TRBV30
CAWAVGGATEAFF
TGTGCCTGGGCCGTCGGGGGGGCCACTGAAGCTTTCTTT
>once|.|TRBJ2-7|TRBV7-8
CASSLTVSYSSSYEQYF
TGTGCCAGCAGCCTAACGGTCTCCTATTCGAGCTCCTACGAGCAGTACTTC
>.|.|TRBJ2-6|TRBV6-4
CASSAELGSGANVLTF
TGTGCCAGCAGTGCGGAACTTGGCTCTGGGGCCAACGTCCTGACTTTC
>.|.|TRBJ2-7|TRBV27
CASSPWTGYEQYF
TGTGCCAGCAGTCCGTGGACGGGTTACGAGCAGTACTTC
>.|.|TRBJ1-1|TRBV4-2
CASSQGGRRAFF
TGTGCCAGCAGCCAGGGTGGAAGGAGGGCTTTCTTT
>.|.|TRBJ1-4|TRBV5-1
CASSLDRVVDEKLFF
TGCGCCAGCAGCTTGGACAGGGTAGTCGATGAAAAACTGTTTTTT
>.|.|TRBJ1-3|TRBV27
CASSLGHSGNTIYF
TGTGCCAGCAGCCTGGGACACTCTGGAAACACCATATATTTT
>few|.|TRBJ2-7|TRBV5-1
CASSLWGTSYEQYF
TGCGCCAGCAGCTTGTGGGGAACCTCCTACGAGCAGTACTTC
>.|TRBD1|TRBJ1-4|TRBV2
CASSADRALEINEKLFF
TGTGCCAGCAGTGCTGACAGGGCTTTAGAAATTAATGAAAAACTGTTTTTT
>.|.|TRBJ2-3|TRBV30
CAWSTATDTQYF
TGTGCCTGGAGCACTGCCACAGATACGCAGTATTTT
>.|.|TRBJ2-2|TRBV7-6
CASSSIQGELFF
TGTGCCAGCAGCTCAATACAGGGGGAGCTGTTTTTT
>.|.|TRBJ2-5|TRBV18
CASSPMQGFQETQYF
TGTGCCAGCTCACCAATGCAGGGGTTCCAAGAGACCCAGTACTTC
>.|.|TRBJ2-7|TRBV28
CASSSTTHYYEQYF
TGTGCCAGCAGCTCGACGACGCACTACTACGAGCAGTACTTC
>.|TRBD2|TRBJ2-7|TRBV19
CASSISRAGVGEQYF
TGTGCCAGTAGTATCTCGCGTGCGGGAGTAGGAGAGCAGTACTTC
>.|.|TRBJ1-3|TRBV6-1
CASSGRVSGNTIYF
TGTGCCAGCAGTGGAAGGGTCTCTGGAAACACCATATATTTT
>.|TRBD1|TRBJ1-1|TRBV19
CASSINGDRENTGAFF
TGTGCCAGTAGTATTAATGGGGACAGGGAGAACACTGGAGCTTTCTTT
>.|TRBD1|TRBJ2-3|TRBV10-3
CAISEDRGSDTQYF
TGTGCCATCAGTGAGGACAGGGGATCAGATACGCAGTATTTT
>.|.|TRBJ2-7|TRBV11-3
CASSLEVNSYEQYF
TGTGCCAGCAGCTTAGAGGTCAACTCCTACGAGCAGTACTTC
>once|.|TRBJ2-7|TRBV6-6
CASSYKDTYEQYF
TGTGCCAGCAGTTACAAGGACACCTACGAGCAGTACTTC